The source of this TCR beta chain is a study of T cells in Graves' hyperthyroidism and ophthalmopathy. V was trimmed by 5 bases and J by 12 bases, leaving 11 bases between them. The length of the CDR3 is 12 residues. Germline CDR1 reads KGHSH; CDR2 reads LQKENI. Exclusions: uncontrolled infection, other autoimmune disease, pregnancy, lactation. Each diagnosis drew on symptoms, thyroxine, TRAb, thyroid ultrasound and orbital computed tomography findings. Study-wide results and caveats: A median about 6.2 months before onset, the model predicted ophthalmopathy. A model using 13 V-J features told ophthalmopathy apart from stable hyperthyroidism.

This clonotype was observed many times. What it recognizes is unknown. TCR beta CDR3 region amplification was performed from RNA transcripts. HTBI primers drove first-round RT-PCR of the TCR CDR3. MiXCR, run by TCRdb on the multiplex PCR reads, gives a single entry per CDR3 protein. The sample has about 400,000 distinct CDR3 sequences; roughly 14% are singletons. The chain is built from TRBV18 and TRBJ1-6; no clear D gene. Sequences were obtained from blood. The sequence came from a young man with Graves' ophthalmopathy. The CDR3 region is CASSTGYGPLHF. As DNA, the CDR3 is TGTGCCAGCTCAACCGGGTACGGACCCCTCCACTTT. Full variable domain (rest looked up from reference TRBV18 and TRBJ1-6): NAGVMQNPRHLVRRRGQEARLRCSPMKGHSHVYWYRQLPEEGLKFMVYLQKENIIDESGMPKERFSAEFPKEGPSILRIQQVVRGDSAAYFCASSTGYGPLHFGNGTRLTVT.